These 11 T cell receptor beta chains share one sample of origin, sequenced in a study of blood T cells in healthy people across ages. The second PCR ran roughly 6 to 11 cycles with a sample-barcoded 5' primer and J-beta primers. Each CDR3 protein gets one entry after TCRdb re-called the 5' RACE reads with MiXCR. The table records roughly 1,000,000 distinct CDR3 sequences, 20% to 25% of them present only once. This sample was shared with a second study, whose subject was T cells of mothers and their children.

The material sequenced was blood. The receptor set was obtained from a girl aged 2 to 10 in good health.

This clonotype was counted a few times. This chain links TRBV2 with TRBJ2-5; weak D call: TRBD1 (5 bases). The germline V gene encodes CDR1 SNHLY and CDR2 FYNNEI. The CDR3 runs to 14 residues. V lost 7 bases and J 5 bases, leaving 17 bases between the germline ends. In DNA, the CDR3 is TGTGCCAGCAAAGAAGGGGTCGTGGGGGAGACCCAGTACTTC. Residues: CASKEGVVGETQYF.

The chain combines TRBV10-3 with TRBJ2-3, with 7 positions matching TRBD2. CDR3 size: 15 residues. CDR1 ENHRY and CDR2 SYGVKD come from the germline V gene. The V and J ends lost 0 bases and 1 base, in that order; junction bases with no gene match: 1. For the CDR3, the DNA is TGTGCCATCAGTGAGTCGGCGGGGGGCACAGATACGCAGTATTTT. As protein: CAISESAGGTDTQYF.

The V gene is TRBV7-9, the J gene TRBJ2-2, with D unclear. The CDR3 loop spans 16 amino acids. Deletions cut 7 bases from V and 2 bases from J, with 17 bases between. CDR1 SEHNR and CDR2 FQNEAQ come from the germline V gene (reference sequence). The CDR3 loop is CASIPRQNQNTGELFF. The DNA of the CDR3 is TGTGCCAGCATACCAAGGCAGAACCAAAACACCGGGGAGCTGTTTTTT.

This clonotype was detected only a few times. The chain recombines TRBV2 with TRBJ1-2; a possible D gene is TRBD1 (5 bases). The V and J ends lost 5 bases and 5 bases respectively, with 15 bases between them. This CDR3 comprises 14 residues. Germline CDR1 is SNHLY and CDR2 is FYNNEI. CDR3 coding DNA: TGTGCCAGCAGTCCGGGGCTAGCGTTTTATGGCTACACCTTC. This translates into CASSPGLAFYGYTF.

The J gene is TRBJ1-1, the V gene TRBV7-3, with 7 bases fitting TRBD1. The CDR3 extends over 18 amino acids. V shed 4 bases, J shed 2 bases, and the junction held 16 bases outside the gene matches. Germline V gene lookup returns CDR1 SGHTA and CDR2 FQGTGA. The CDR3 loop is CASSSRQGVQPANTEAFF. In DNA, the CDR3 is TGTGCCAGCAGCTCCCGCCAGGGGGTCCAACCAGCCAACACTGAAGCTTTCTTT.

The chain combines TRBV15 with TRBJ2-5; D is possibly TRBD1 or TRBD2 (5 bases each). The V end was cut by 5 bases, the J end by 0 bases, with 13 bases between. The germline gives CDR1 LNHNV, CDR2 YYDKDF (reference sequence). The CDR3 covers 15 residues. The chain's CDR3 is CATSEPGLNQETQYF. The CDR3 DNA reads as TGTGCCACCAGCGAACCGGGGCTTAACCAAGAGACCCAGTACTTC.

The rearrangement joins TRBV7-9 to TRBJ2-1, with D perhaps matching TRBD2 (6 bases). V lost 4 bases, J lost 5 bases, and 15 bases lay in between. This CDR3 is built from 15 residues. From germline, CDR1 is SEHNR and CDR2 FQNEAQ (reference sequence). DNA for the CDR3: TGTGCCAGCAGCTCAGCAGGGACTTCCCACAATGAGCAGTTCTTC. Translating gives CASSSAGTSHNEQFF.

This clonotype was recorded a few times. The chain has TRBV29-1 and TRBJ1-2; D not certain. The germline CDR1 and CDR2 sequences are SQVTM and ANQGSEA. The CDR3 has 12 residues. V lost 4 bases and J 8 bases, leaving 14 bases between the germline ends. The CDR3 protein is CSVASLKYGYTF. The CDR3 DNA is TGCAGCGTTGCCAGCCTGAAGTACGGCTACACCTTC. The full variable domain, with the rest looked up from reference TRBV29-1 and TRBJ1-2, is SAVISQKPSRDICQRGTSLTIQCQVDSQVTMMFWYRQQPGQSLTLIATANQGSEATYESGFVIDKFPISRPNLTFSTLTVSNMSPEDSSIYLCSVASLKYGYTFGSGTRLTVV.

The rearrangement uses TRBV7-9 and TRBJ2-5; 11 bases are shared with TRBD2. The V gene end was trimmed by 10 bases and the J gene end by 1 base; junction bases not matched to a gene: 20. The CDR3 consists of 19 residues. Germline CDR1 and CDR2: SEHNR and FQNEAQ (reference sequence). As DNA, the CDR3 is TGTGCCACCCTCCAGTGGTTTAGCGGGGGGGGAATGACCCAAGAGACCCAGTACTTC. This translates into CATLQWFSGGGMTQETQYF.

The J gene is TRBJ2-1, the V gene TRBV9; the D gene is possibly TRBD2 (5 bases). Germline V lookup: CDR1 SGDLS, CDR2 YYNGEE. The ends were cut back, 2 bases at V and 10 bases at J, with 19 bases in the middle. The CDR3 spans 15 residues. The CDR3 coding sequence is TGTGCCAGCAGCGTGCTAGGGAGCAACTTACGCGAGCAGTTCTTC. Amino acids: CASSVLGSNLREQFF.

This clonotype turned up a few times. The chain combines TRBV9 with TRBJ2-3, with 11 positions matching TRBD2. The CDR3 is made up of 15 amino acids. Trimming removed 0 bases from V and 6 bases from J; junction bases left unmatched: 3. Per the germline V gene, CDR1 is SGDLS and CDR2 is YYNGEE. The CDR3 protein is CASSVVSGREDTQYF. DNA of the CDR3: TGTGCCAGCAGCGTAGTTAGCGGGAGGGAGGATACGCAGTATTTT.